The clone carrying this T cell receptor beta chain has a handful of counts. No antigen is known for it. TCRdb reprocessed the 5' RACE reads via MiXCR and lists one record per CDR3 protein. Among under 300,000 distinct CDR3 sequences listed, 15% to 20% were seen once. This sample was included in a study of T-cell memory formation after mild COVID-19. General study findings and limits: Within pre-infection memory, some responding clones were found, suggesting cross-reactive memory joined.

There are 17 residues in the CDR3. The V call is TRBV21-1, the J call TRBJ1-5; TRBD1 is taken as the D call from the table, unchecked against the DNA. TRBV21-1 is flagged as a pseudogene. This sequence was found in a man between 18 and 35 years old who had mild COVID-19 (a few samples of this study predate the infection). Cell type and time point are not known. What was sequenced was PBMCs or a T cell subset sorted from them (not recorded which). The CDR3 nucleotides are TGTGCCAGCAGCTTACTCTCCCGGGACAGTAACAATCAGCCCCAGCATTTT. Its translation: CASSLLSRDSNNQPQHF.